This TCR beta chain originates from a study of shared clonotypes between healthy human individuals. Overall study results and limits: Larger estimated richness was generally seen in naive subsets than in memory subsets.

Clones were read by immunoSEQ multiplex PCR, and TCRdb kept only the in-frame ones, dropping some. The sample lists millions of clones, around 90% occurring once. There are a few counts of this clone. Its target is unknown. The CDR3 spans 12 residues. Trimming took off 0 bases at V and 8 bases at J, with 8 bases between the two ends. The V gene's germline CDR1 is SGHNT and CDR2 YYREEE (reference sequence). The chain couples TRBV5-4 to TRBJ1-1, with no clear D. The sequenced sample was naive CD4+ T cells sorted from blood. Subset specified: CD45RA+ positively selected. The origin of this receptor is a man between 18 and 29 years old in good health. CDR3 nucleotide sequence: TGTGCCAGCAGCTTGGTAGGAAGGGAAGCTTTCTTT. Translation gives CASSLVGREAFF.